This TCR beta chain derives from a study of monozygotic twins with inflammatory bowel disease. CDR3 size: 12 residues. Germline loops: CDR1 SGHAT, CDR2 FQNNGV. TCRdb reworked the 5' RACE reads into one entry per CDR3 protein, no DNA. The table lists around 450,000 distinct CDR3 sequences. Sequenced: blood. This sequence was found in a human donor with ulcerative colitis or Crohn's disease, or a healthy co-twin of an affected twin (not recorded which). The rearrangement uses TRBV11-2 and TRBJ1-2; TCRdb's D gene call, TRBD1, goes unchecked for lack of DNA. This chain's CDR3 is CASSLGAYGYTF.